A single sample gave rise to the 3 T cell receptor beta chains below, sequenced in a study of blood T cell repertoires in COVID-19. Sequencing was performed with immunoSEQ multiplex PCR; in TCRdb, only in-frame clones are kept and a portion is missing. The sample consists of about 390,000 clones, more than 75% of them appearing once. The sequencing sample was made of PBMCs or T cells enriched from blood (not recorded which). Receptors were obtained from a woman between 45 and 60 years old who had recovered from COVID-19.

This clone was observed a few times. For the CDR3, the DNA is TGTGCCACCCCGGAGGAGGGCGCGGACACTGAAGCTTTCTTT. Its protein product is CATPEEGADTEAFF. This chain links TRBV2 with TRBJ1-1; D remains ambiguous. The CDR3 is 14 amino acids. Per the germline V gene, CDR1 is SNHLY and CDR2 is FYNNEI. Deletions cut 10 bases from V and 3 bases from J, with 18 bases between.

This rearrangement joins TRBV7-6 to TRBJ2-1; D might be TRBD1 (5 bases). CDR3 length: 15 residues. V was cut by 1 base and J by 7 bases, with 14 bases left in between. Germline V lookup: CDR1 SGHVS, CDR2 FNYEAQ. The CDR3 spells CASSLDPIKGNEQFF. The CDR3 DNA sequence: TGTGCCAGCAGCTTAGACCCTATAAAGGGGAATGAGCAGTTCTTC. Variable domain in full (rest from reference TRBV7-6 and TRBJ2-1): GAGVSQSPRYKVTKRGQDVALRCDPISGHVSLYWYRQALGQGPEFLTYFNYEAQQDKSGLPNDRFSAERPEGSISTLTIQRTEQRDSAMYRCASSLDPIKGNEQFFGPGTRLTVL.

About this clone itself: The identical CDR3 is also encoded by other nucleotide sequences in the sample. This chain joins TRBV18 and TRBJ1-2; D ambiguous. The CDR3 has 13 amino acids. Germline V gene lookup returns CDR1 KGHSH and CDR2 LQKENI. Trimming stripped 2 bases from V and 4 bases from J, with 8 bases between. The CDR3 protein is CASSPERFYGYTF. DNA of the CDR3: TGTGCCAGCTCACCAGAGAGGTTCTATGGCTACACCTTC.